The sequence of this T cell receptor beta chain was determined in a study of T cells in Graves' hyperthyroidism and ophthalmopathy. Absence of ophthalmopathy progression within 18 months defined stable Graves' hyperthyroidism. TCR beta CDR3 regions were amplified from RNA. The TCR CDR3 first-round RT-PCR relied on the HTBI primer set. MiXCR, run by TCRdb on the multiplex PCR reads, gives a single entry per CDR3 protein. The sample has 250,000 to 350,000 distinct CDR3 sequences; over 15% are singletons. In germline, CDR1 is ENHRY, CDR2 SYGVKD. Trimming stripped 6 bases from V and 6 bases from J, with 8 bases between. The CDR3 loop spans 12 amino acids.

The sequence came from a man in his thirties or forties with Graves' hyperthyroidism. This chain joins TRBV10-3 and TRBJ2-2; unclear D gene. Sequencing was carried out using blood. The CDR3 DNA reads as TGTGCCATCAGGCCGAATCCCGGGGAGCTGTTTTTT. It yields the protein CAIRPNPGELFF.